Below, 10 T cell receptor beta chains from the same sample are listed, as sequenced in a study of blood T cell repertoires in COVID-19. Clones were read by immunoSEQ multiplex PCR, and TCRdb kept only the in-frame ones, dropping some. In the table there are fewer than 90,000 clones, less than 90% of which are singletons. The sample was peripheral blood. These receptors were taken from an elderly man in a cohort sampled during active COVID-19.

Many counts were recorded for this clone. The chain has TRBV24-1 and TRBJ2-1; tentatively, D is TRBD2 (5 bases). The V end lost 0 bases, the J end lost 8 bases, and 16 bases lay between the germline ends. The length of the CDR3 is 16 residues. The V gene's germline CDR1 is KGHDR and CDR2 SFDVKD. The CDR3 is CATSDLGLAAGDEQFF. The CDR3 DNA sequence: TGTGCCACCAGTGATTTGGGGTTGGCGGCCGGGGATGAGCAGTTCTTC.

The chain couples TRBV18 to TRBJ2-3; TRBD2 aligns across 8 bases. CDR1 is KGHSH, CDR2 LQKENI, per germline. The length of the CDR3 is 16 residues. Germline trimming cut 6 bases from V and 2 bases from J; bases unmatched to any gene: 10. CDR3 sequence reads: CASSSGGGGTTDTQYF. DNA of the CDR3: TGTGCCAGCTCTTCGGGTGGCGGGGGGACCACAGATACGCAGTATTTT.

The chain couples TRBV5-4 to TRBJ2-3; possible D gene TRBD2, 6 bases. CDR1 is SGHNT and CDR2 is YYREEE in the germline V gene (reference sequence). This CDR3 comprises 13 residues. Trimming removed 1 base from V and 4 bases from J, with 7 bases in between. The CDR3 sequence is CASSLSGADTQYF. Written as DNA, the CDR3 is TGTGCCAGCAGCTTGTCGGGGGCAGATACGCAGTATTTT. Complete variable domain (other parts from reference TRBV5-4 and TRBJ2-3): ETGVTQSPTHLIKTRGQQVTLRCSSQSGHNTVSWYQQALGQGPQFIFQYYREEENGRGNFPPRFSGLQFPNYSSELNVNALELDDSALYLCASSLSGADTQYFGPGTRLTVL.

This chain joins TRBV7-9 and TRBJ2-5; the match to TRBD1 covers 10 bases. CDR1 is SEHNR, CDR2 FQNEAQ, per germline (reference sequence). The V and J ends lost 3 bases and 0 bases, in that order; junction bases with no gene match: 4. The CDR3 consists of 16 residues. In DNA form, the CDR3 reads TGTGCCAGCAGCTTGACAGGGGGCCTGTACCAAGAGACCCAGTACTTC. Encoded protein: CASSLTGGLYQETQYF.

The chain carries TRBV19 and TRBJ2-5; 7 nucleotides match TRBD2. With 7 bases clipped from V and 5 bases from J, the junction kept 4 bases outside the gene matches. This CDR3 spans 12 amino acids. Germline-derived CDR1 and CDR2 are LNHDA and SQIVND (reference sequence). The CDR3 coding sequence is TGTGCCAGTATGGGAGGGTACGAGACCCAGTACTTC. It translates to CASMGGYETQYF. The entire variable domain, with the rest obtained from reference TRBV19 and TRBJ2-5, is as follows: DGGITQSPKYLFRKEGQNVTLSCEQNLNHDAMYWYRQDPGQGLRLIYYSQIVNDFQKGDIAEGYSVSREKKESFPLTVTSAQKNPTAFYLCASMGGYETQYFGPGTRLLVL.

The rearrangement links TRBV24-1 to TRBJ2-3, with 7 bases that match TRBD2. CDR1 is KGHDR and CDR2 is SFDVKD in the germline V gene. The ends lost 4 bases at V and 2 bases at J; junction bases unmatched: 14. This CDR3 has 18 residues. CDR3 in amino acids: CATSDPARGGSPTDTQYF. Here the CDR3 DNA reads TGTGCCACCAGTGACCCGGCTCGGGGAGGGTCCCCCACAGATACGCAGTATTTT.

The chain recombines TRBV7-2 with TRBJ2-7; tentatively, D is TRBD1 (6 bases). V lost 5 bases to trimming and J lost 3 bases, with 8 bases between them. This CDR3 contains 12 residues. CDR1 SGHTA and CDR2 FQGNSA come from the germline V gene. The CDR3 reads CASSKQGYEQYF. The CDR3 coding sequence is TGTGCCAGCAGCAAACAGGGCTACGAGCAGTACTTC.

This clone was counted a few times. The CDR3 sequence is CASSMRGSYGYTF. The CDR3 DNA is TGTGCCAGTAGTATGAGAGGGAGCTATGGCTACACCTTC. The rearrangement joins TRBV19 to TRBJ1-2; no clear D gene. V was trimmed by 3 bases and J by 4 bases, leaving 9 bases between them. The CDR3 consists of 13 residues. Germline CDR1 reads LNHDA; CDR2 reads SQIVND (reference sequence).

The V and J genes are TRBV2 and TRBJ1-4, with TRBD1 matching over 7 bases. Unmatched junction bases numbered 8, after V lost 9 bases and J lost 7 bases. This CDR3 has 13 residues. In germline, CDR1 is SNHLY, CDR2 FYNNEI. The CDR3, as DNA: TGTGCCAGTCAGGGGGTCGTGGGTGAAAAACTGTTTTTT. Its protein is CASQGVVGEKLFF.

This chain connects TRBV28 to TRBJ1-6; 7 nucleotides line up with TRBD1. CDR1 is MDHEN, CDR2 SYDVKM, per germline. The junction had 20 bases not matched to a gene; V was cut back by 5 bases and J by 7 bases. The CDR3 loop spans 19 amino acids. Written as DNA, the CDR3 is TGTGCCAGCAGTCCATCCGGGACAGACTTTGGGGAAGGCAATTCACCCCTCCACTTT. Translated: CASSPSGTDFGEGNSPLHF.